One and the same sample provided the 11 T cell receptor beta chains below, sequenced in a study of blood T cell repertoires in COVID-19. TCRdb's copy holds only in-frame clones and misses some; the assay was immunoSEQ multiplex PCR. The sample carries around 100,000 clones, around 86% recorded once. Material: peripheral blood. The receptors stem from a man between 70 and 80 years old with acute or convalescent COVID-19.

CDR3 bases: TGCGCCAGCAGCTTGGCCGCACGTCCGGGACAGGGGGTTTCGGGTTCACCCCTCCACTTT. Its translation: CASSLAARPGQGVSGSPLHF. The rearrangement links TRBV5-1 to TRBJ1-6, with 11 bases aligning to TRBD1. Per germline, CDR1 SGHRS and CDR2 YFSETQ. The junction had 17 bases not matched to a gene; V was cut back by 0 bases and J by 9 bases. This CDR3 spans 20 amino acids.

The chain employs TRBV7-2 and TRBJ1-2, with 7 bases aligning to TRBD1. This CDR3 has 15 residues. Germline-derived CDR1 and CDR2 are SGHTA and FQGNSA. Unmatched junction bases numbered 8, after V lost 6 bases and J lost 1 base. CDR3 sequence: CASRATGTDNYGYTF. The CDR3, as DNA: TGTGCCAGCAGGGCTACCGGGACAGATAACTATGGCTACACCTTC.

The J gene is TRBJ2-5, the V gene TRBV5-1; the match to TRBD2 covers 11 bases. This CDR3 is built from 17 residues. V shed 3 bases and J 5 bases; nucleotides not matched to a gene: 12. Per the germline V gene, CDR1 is SGHRS and CDR2 is YFSETQ. CDR3 coding DNA: TGCGCCAGCAGCTCCGGGCTAGCGGGAGGTTTCGGGGAGACCCAGTACTTC. This gives the protein CASSSGLAGGFGETQYF.

The V gene is TRBV4-2, the J gene TRBJ2-1; 11 bases agree with TRBD2. Per germline, CDR1 LGHNA and CDR2 YNFKEQ. Germline trimming cut 0 bases from V and 6 bases from J; bases unmatched to any gene: 4. The CDR3 is 16 residues long. CDR3 region: CASSQDSGGEGNEQFF. The CDR3 region has the DNA TGTGCCAGCAGCCAAGATAGCGGGGGGGAGGGCAATGAGCAGTTCTTC.

This chain uses TRBV11-2 with TRBJ1-4; TRBD1 might be the D (5 bases). The CDR3 covers 15 residues. The V end was cut by 1 base, the J end by 7 bases, with 13 bases between. Germline V gives CDR1 SGHAT, CDR2 FQNNGV. CDR3 sequence (DNA): TGTGCCAGCAGCTTAGGACAGATAGAACGTGAAAAACTGTTTTTT. This encodes CASSLGQIEREKLFF.

The chain is built from TRBV6-5 and TRBJ1-5, with D unresolved. V lost 0 bases, J lost 11 bases, and 17 bases lay in between. The length of the CDR3 is 15 residues. Germline V gene lookup returns CDR1 MNHEY and CDR2 SVGAGI. CDR3 sequence reads: CASSYSRAGRATQHF. CDR3 coding DNA: TGTGCCAGCAGTTACTCGAGGGCAGGTAGAGCGACCCAGCATTTT.

The chain recombines TRBV5-6 with TRBJ1-2; D is possibly TRBD1 (5 bases). The V and J ends lost 6 bases and 0 bases respectively, with 15 bases between them. The CDR3 runs to 15 residues. The germline gives CDR1 SGHDT, CDR2 YYEEEE. The CDR3 here is CASTSRLTANYGYTF. CDR3 DNA sequence: TGTGCCAGCACCTCTAGGCTGACAGCTAACTATGGCTACACCTTC.

The chain has TRBV5-1 and TRBJ1-1; D is unresolved. Germline CDR1 and CDR2: SGHRS and YFSETQ. Trimming pared 0 bases from V and 0 bases from J, leaving 9 bases between. The length of the CDR3 is 15 residues. This CDR3 is CASSLGLIMNTEAFF. DNA for the CDR3: TGCGCCAGCAGCTTGGGACTTATCATGAACACTGAAGCTTTCTTT.

V usage is TRBV5-1 and J usage is TRBJ1-1, with unresolved D. V gave up 4 bases and J gave up 0 bases, with 13 bases separating them. Germline V gene sequence: CDR1 SGHRS, CDR2 YFSETQ. The CDR3 spans 15 residues. The CDR3 bases are TGCGCCAGCAGCGACGCCAGGTCCATGAACACTGAAGCTTTCTTT. Translation gives CASSDARSMNTEAFF. The variable domain in full, completed from reference TRBV5-1 and TRBJ1-1, reads KAGVTQTPRYLIKTRGQQVTLSCSPISGHRSVSWYQQTPGQGLQFLFEYFSETQRNKGNFPGRFSGRQFSNSRSEMNVSTLELGDSALYLCASSDARSMNTEAFFGQGTRLTVV.

The chain links TRBV24-1 to TRBJ2-1, with 11 bases lining up with TRBD2. Germline trimming cut 3 bases from V and 1 base from J; bases unmatched to any gene: 4. This CDR3 comprises 17 residues. Germline V gives CDR1 KGHDR, CDR2 SFDVKD. As DNA, the CDR3 is TGTGCCACCAGTGATCCTCTAGCGGGGGGTTCCTACAATGAGCAGTTCTTC. Protein: CATSDPLAGGSYNEQFF.

The chain has TRBV3-1 (or the pseudogene TRBV3-2) and TRBJ1-6; weak D call: TRBD1 (5 bases). The CDR3 covers 13 residues. Trimming took 3 bases from V and 9 from J, leaving 9 bases between them. Germline assignment: CDR1 LGHDT and CDR2 YNNKEL (reference sequence). CDR3 DNA sequence: TGTGCCAGCAGCCAGGCAGGGATTTCACCCCTCCACTTT. This translates into CASSQAGISPLHF.